The present T cell receptor beta chain was sequenced within a study of CXCR3-negative and CXCR3-positive naive CD8 T cells. As for the study in general: About 140 million TRB reads were obtained in total, which works out to about 1.5 +/- 0.3 million per library. General study findings and limits: TRB CDR3 properties were used to infer TCR strength, and surface CD5 was comparable between naive subsets. CXCR3-expressing naive cells carried TRB CDR3s more hydrophobic than those of CXCR3-negative naive cells. Naive CXCR3-positive and CXCR3-negative cells shared TRBV-TRBJ usage; memory cells diverged.

In preparing the TRB cDNA libraries, 5' RACE with UMI labels was used. Reprocessing the 5' RACE reads, TCRdb reports a single entry for every CDR3 protein and omits DNA. Its table lists some 54,000 distinct CDR3 sequences. CDR1 LGHNA and CDR2 YSLEER come from the germline V gene. The CDR3 length is 15 residues. CD8+ T cell subsets were each sorted in triplicate, about 300,000 cells apiece. Of note for this clonotype: The target antigen is unknown.

What was sequenced was naive CXCR3+ CD8+ T cells from blood. Documented subset: CD45RO-CCR7+CD27+CD95- naive CD8+ T cells expressing CXCR3 (TNR3+). The clonotype originates from a human donor in good health. Some clones in this sample may be carry-over from other donors' samples. The chain is built from TRBV4-3 and TRBJ2-7; TCRdb reports TRBD2, a call that lacks DNA to check it against. Here the CDR3 reads CASSQQRGGLYEQYF.